The 13 T cell receptor beta chains below were found in one sample sequenced in a study of T cell responses to AZD1222 COVID-19 vaccine. The repertoire was sequenced with immunoSEQ multiplex PCR; TCRdb's copy has only in-frame clones and lacks some. The sample lists fewer than 130,000 clones; roughly 90% were seen once. The sample in question was peripheral blood, obtained 28 days after the second AZD1222 dose. The source is an adult who received the AZD1222 COVID-19 vaccine.

The chain links TRBV28 to TRBJ2-2; D remains ambiguous. From germline, CDR1 is MDHEN and CDR2 SYDVKM. V lost 7 bases to trimming and J lost 0 bases, with 9 bases between them. The CDR3 extends over 14 amino acids. This CDR3 reads CASNRITNTGELFF. In DNA form, the CDR3 reads TGTGCCAGCAATCGGATCACGAACACCGGGGAGCTGTTTTTT.

This clone was observed a single time. The chain has TRBV6-5 and TRBJ1-5; D is possibly TRBD1 (5 bases). Germline V lookup: CDR1 MNHEY, CDR2 SVGAGI. V lost 6 bases, J lost 1 base, and 13 bases lay in between. This CDR3 spans 15 amino acids. As DNA, the CDR3 is TGTGCCAGCAGGAAGGGACGGGTAAGCAATCAGCCCCAGCATTTT. It yields the protein CASRKGRVSNQPQHF.

The J gene is TRBJ1-4, the V gene TRBV25-1, with D unresolved. The CDR3 runs 13 residues. Trimming took off 3 bases at V and 2 bases at J, with 4 bases between the two ends. The V gene's germline CDR1 is MGHDK and CDR2 SYGVNS. The CDR3 reads CASSDITNEKLFF. CDR3 bases: TGTGCCAGCAGTGACATCACTAATGAAAAACTGTTTTTT.

This clone occurred many times. J is TRBJ2-5 and V is TRBV2; 8 nucleotides agree with TRBD2. Germline V gene sequence: CDR1 SNHLY, CDR2 FYNNEI. Losses at the gene ends were 7 bases for V and 3 bases for J; bases not matched to a gene: 1. The CDR3 covers 12 residues. For the CDR3, the DNA is TGTGCCAGCAAACTAGCGGAAGAGACCCAGTACTTC. This sequence encodes CASKLAEETQYF.

The chain couples TRBV5-6 to TRBJ2-6; either TRBD1 or TRBD2 may fit D (5 bases each). The CDR3 is 16 residues long. V was pared by 1 base and J by 0 bases, with 8 bases between. From germline, CDR1 is SGHDT and CDR2 YYEEEE. This chain's CDR3 is CASSLFGASGANVLTF. The CDR3 region has the DNA TGTGCCAGCAGCTTGTTCGGGGCCTCTGGGGCCAACGTCCTGACTTTC.

The rearrangement joins TRBV20-1 to TRBJ2-1; D is unclear. Trimming shortened V by 3 bases and J by 9 bases, and 6 bases separated the two germline ends. Germline V gene lookup returns CDR1 DFQATT and CDR2 SNEGSKA (reference sequence). The CDR3 is 10 residues long. The CDR3 DNA follows: TGCAGTGCTAGTCCGGTTGAGCAGTTCTTC. It is translated as CSASPVEQFF.

The chain is built from TRBV11-3 and TRBJ2-7, with D possibly being TRBD2 (5 bases). Germline V CDR1 and CDR2: SGHNT, YENEEA. This CDR3 has 13 amino acids. Trimming pared 8 bases from V and 6 bases from J, leaving 17 bases between. CDR3 nucleotide sequence: TGTGCCAGCGGGGATCCGGGGAGCAGCGAGCAGTACTTC. It translates to CASGDPGSSEQYF. The whole variable domain, filled in from reference TRBV11-3 and TRBJ2-7, reads EAGVVQSPRYKIIEKKQPVAFWCNPISGHNTLYWYLQNLGQGPELLIRYENEEAVDDSQLPKDRFSAERLKGVDSTLKIQPAELGDSAVYLCASGDPGSSEQYFGPGTRLTVT.

The V gene is TRBV3-1 (or the pseudogene TRBV3-2), the J gene TRBJ1-3; a weak D match, TRBD1 (5 bases). V was trimmed by 3 bases and J by 5 bases, leaving 11 bases between them. CDR3 length equals 14 residues. The germline V gene encodes CDR1 LGHDT and CDR2 YNNKEL (reference sequence). The CDR3 reads CASSQGLNRNTIYF. CDR3 DNA sequence: TGTGCCAGCAGCCAGGGACTCAACAGAAACACCATATATTTT.

As DNA, the CDR3 is TGTGCCAGCAGCGTAGGAGGAGTCGACAATGAGCAGTTCTTC. Encoded protein: CASSVGGVDNEQFF. J is TRBJ2-1 and V is TRBV9, with D unresolved. CDR1 SGDLS and CDR2 YYNGEE come from the germline V gene. The CDR3 is 14 amino acids. Trimming cost V 0 bases and J 5 bases, with 9 bases left between them.

The rearrangement links TRBV2 to TRBJ1-6; D is ambiguous. CDR3 length: 13 amino acids. Trimming took off 8 bases at V and 4 bases at J, with 9 bases between the two ends. The germline CDR1 and CDR2 sequences are SNHLY and FYNNEI. CDR3 coding DNA: TGTGCCAGCTATAGGATGTATAATTCACCCCTCCACTTT. As protein: CASYRMYNSPLHF.

This clone was found once. CDR3 in DNA: TGTGCCAGCAGCTCTACAACGGCCTACGAGCAGTACTTC. This gives the protein CASSSTTAYEQYF. The chain joins TRBV7-9 to TRBJ2-7; D ambiguous. Between the trimmed V and J ends, which lost 4 bases and 2 bases, there was a span of 9 bases. Per germline, CDR1 SEHNR and CDR2 FQNEAQ (reference sequence). The CDR3 loop spans 13 amino acids.

DNA for the CDR3: TGTGCCAGCAGCCCAGGGGATTGGTCTAGAGAAAAACTGTTTTTT. The encoded protein is CASSPGDWSREKLFF. V is TRBV7-6 and J is TRBJ1-4; maybe TRBD1 (6 bases). This CDR3 comprises 15 residues. Germline values: CDR1 SGHVS, CDR2 FNYEAQ. Trimming pared 5 bases from V and 8 bases from J, leaving 18 bases between.

The V and J genes are TRBV12-3 or TRBV12-4 and TRBJ1-2; D call uncertain. The CDR3 contains 13 residues. Between the trimmed V and J ends, which lost 4 bases and 2 bases, there was a span of 8 bases. The CDR3 DNA reads as TGTGCCAGCAGTTCGAAGGACAACTATGGCTACACCTTC. This sequence encodes CASSSKDNYGYTF.